The following is a T cell receptor beta chain sequence with its context. Its antigen is currently unknown. The V and J ends lost 6 bases and 2 bases, in that order; junction bases with no gene match: 6. This CDR3 comprises 15 residues. CDR1 and CDR2 (germline): SEHNR, FQNEAQ (reference sequence). This sample is drawn from a study of Ad26.COV2.S vaccination and SARS-CoV-2 variants. Method: immunoSEQ multiplex PCR; TCRdb's copy keeps in-frame clones and lacks some. The profile shows roughly 180,000 clones, roughly nine tenths of them singletons. Study-level results: The study found higher spike-specific TCR breadth in vaccine than placebo recipients. Reported post-vaccination CD8+ and CD4+ T cell responses to spike showed substantial breadth.

This chain joins TRBV7-9 and TRBJ1-5; 8 bases are shared with TRBD1. The TCR was taken from a human donor who had recovered from COVID-19. The sample in question was peripheral blood, obtained after recovery from COVID-19. The CDR3 loop is CASSPTGVGNQPQHF. The CDR3 DNA follows: TGTGCCAGCAGTCCGACAGGGGTGGGCAATCAGCCCCAGCATTTT. Together with reference TRBV7-9 and TRBJ1-5, the CDR3 gives the full variable domain: DTGVSQNPRHKITKRGQNVTFRCDPISEHNRLYWYRQTLGQGPEFLTYFQNEAQLEKSRLLSDRFSAERPKGSFSTLEIQRTEQGDSAMYLCASSPTGVGNQPQHFGDGTRLSIL.